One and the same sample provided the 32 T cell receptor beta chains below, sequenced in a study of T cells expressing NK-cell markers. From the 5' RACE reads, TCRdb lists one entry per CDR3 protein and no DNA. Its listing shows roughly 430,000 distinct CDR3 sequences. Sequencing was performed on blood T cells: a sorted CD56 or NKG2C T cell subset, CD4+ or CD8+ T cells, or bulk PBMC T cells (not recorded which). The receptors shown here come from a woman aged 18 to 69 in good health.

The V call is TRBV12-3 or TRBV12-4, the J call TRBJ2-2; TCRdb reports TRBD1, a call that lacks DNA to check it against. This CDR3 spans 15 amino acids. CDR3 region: CASSSPPGSAGELFF.

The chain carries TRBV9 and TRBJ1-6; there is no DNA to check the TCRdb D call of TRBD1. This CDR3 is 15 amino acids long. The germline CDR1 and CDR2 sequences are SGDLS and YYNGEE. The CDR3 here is CASRHTGTANSPLHF.

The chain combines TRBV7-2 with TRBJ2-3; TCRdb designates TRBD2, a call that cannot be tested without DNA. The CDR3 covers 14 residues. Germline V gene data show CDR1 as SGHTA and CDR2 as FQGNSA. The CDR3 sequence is CASSLAGPADTQYF.

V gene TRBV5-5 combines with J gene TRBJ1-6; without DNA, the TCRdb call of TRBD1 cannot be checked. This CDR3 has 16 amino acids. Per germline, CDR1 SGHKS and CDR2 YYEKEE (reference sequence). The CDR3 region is CASSPRTGANNSPLHF.

The chain's CDR3 is CASSPAGVRTYNEQFF. V usage is TRBV12-3 or TRBV12-4 and J usage is TRBJ2-1; TCRdb calls TRBD1, which cannot be checked without DNA. The CDR3 runs 16 residues.

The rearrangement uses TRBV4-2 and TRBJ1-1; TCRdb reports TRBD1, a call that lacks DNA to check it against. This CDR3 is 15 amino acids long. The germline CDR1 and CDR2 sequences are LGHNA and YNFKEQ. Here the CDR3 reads CASSPWTGTPNEAFF.

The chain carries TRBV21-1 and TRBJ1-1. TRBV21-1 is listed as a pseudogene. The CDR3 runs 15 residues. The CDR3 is CASRPFGGGRTEAFF.

This CDR3 reads CASSFAQNTGELFF. The rearrangement links TRBV7-7 to TRBJ2-2. Germline CDR1 is SSHAT and CDR2 is FNYEAQ (reference sequence). This CDR3 is built from 14 residues.

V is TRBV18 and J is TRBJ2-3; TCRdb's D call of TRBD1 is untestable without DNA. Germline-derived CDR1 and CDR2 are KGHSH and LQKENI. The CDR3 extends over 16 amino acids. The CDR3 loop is CASSPLPTTGSDTLYF.

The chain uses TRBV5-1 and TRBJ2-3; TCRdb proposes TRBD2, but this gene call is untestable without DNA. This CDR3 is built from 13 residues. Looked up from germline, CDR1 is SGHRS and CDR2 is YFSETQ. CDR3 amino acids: CATSRREADTQYF.

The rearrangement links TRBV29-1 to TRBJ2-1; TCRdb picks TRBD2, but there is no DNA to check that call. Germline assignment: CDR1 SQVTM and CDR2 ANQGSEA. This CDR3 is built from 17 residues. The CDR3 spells CSVEDPGLAGGYNEQFF.

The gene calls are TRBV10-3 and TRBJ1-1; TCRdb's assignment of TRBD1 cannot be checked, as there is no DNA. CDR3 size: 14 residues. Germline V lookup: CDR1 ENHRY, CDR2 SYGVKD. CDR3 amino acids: CAISSTAMNTEAFF.

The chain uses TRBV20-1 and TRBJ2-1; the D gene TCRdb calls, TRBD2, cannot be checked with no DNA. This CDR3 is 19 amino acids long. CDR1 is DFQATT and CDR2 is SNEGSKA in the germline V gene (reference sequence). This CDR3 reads CSARSRGGLAGSAYNEQFF.

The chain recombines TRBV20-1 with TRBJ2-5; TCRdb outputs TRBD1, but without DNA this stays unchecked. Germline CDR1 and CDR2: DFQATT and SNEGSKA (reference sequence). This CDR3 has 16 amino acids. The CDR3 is CSAWTGALLNQETQYF.

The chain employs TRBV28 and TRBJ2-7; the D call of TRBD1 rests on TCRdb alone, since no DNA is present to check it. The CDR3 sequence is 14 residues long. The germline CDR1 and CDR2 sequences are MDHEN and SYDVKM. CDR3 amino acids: CASEKGPGGYEQYF.

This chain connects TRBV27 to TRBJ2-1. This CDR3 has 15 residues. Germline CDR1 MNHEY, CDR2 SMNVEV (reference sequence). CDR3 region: CASSLLPLAYNEQFF.

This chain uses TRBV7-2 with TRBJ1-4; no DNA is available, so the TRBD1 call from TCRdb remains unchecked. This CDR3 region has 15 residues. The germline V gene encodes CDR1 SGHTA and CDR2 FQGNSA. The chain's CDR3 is CASSSQGSFNEKLFF.

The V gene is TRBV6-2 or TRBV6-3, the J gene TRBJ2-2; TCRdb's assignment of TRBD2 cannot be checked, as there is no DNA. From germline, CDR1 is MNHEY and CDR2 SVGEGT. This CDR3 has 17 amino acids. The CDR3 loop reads CACGLAGNLANTGELFF.

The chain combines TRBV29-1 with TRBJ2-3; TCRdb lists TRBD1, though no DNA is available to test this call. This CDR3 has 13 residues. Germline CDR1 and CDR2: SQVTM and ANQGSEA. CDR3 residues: CSVVAPYTDTQYF.

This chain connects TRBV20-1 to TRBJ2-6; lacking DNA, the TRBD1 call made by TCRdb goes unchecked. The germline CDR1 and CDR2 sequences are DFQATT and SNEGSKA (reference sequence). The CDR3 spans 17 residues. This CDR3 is CSAQTAGTTSGANVLTF.

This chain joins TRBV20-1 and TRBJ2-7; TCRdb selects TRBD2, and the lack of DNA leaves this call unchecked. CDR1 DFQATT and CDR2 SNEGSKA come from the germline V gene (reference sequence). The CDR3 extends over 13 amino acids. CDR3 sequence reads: CSAPGLAAYEQYF.

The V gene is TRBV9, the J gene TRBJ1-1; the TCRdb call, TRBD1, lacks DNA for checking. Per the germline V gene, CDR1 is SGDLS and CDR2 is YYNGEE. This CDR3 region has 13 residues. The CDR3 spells CASSTGGSTEAFF. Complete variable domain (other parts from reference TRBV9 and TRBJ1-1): DSGVTQTPKHLITATGQRVTLRCSPRSGDLSVYWYQQSLDQGLQFLIQYYNGEERAKGNILERFSAQQFPDLHSELNLSSLELGDSALYFCASSTGGSTEAFFGQGTRLTVV.

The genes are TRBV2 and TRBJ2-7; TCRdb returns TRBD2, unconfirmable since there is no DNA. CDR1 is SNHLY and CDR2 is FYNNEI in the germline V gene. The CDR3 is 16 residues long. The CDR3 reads CAHLSGASWEPYEQYF.

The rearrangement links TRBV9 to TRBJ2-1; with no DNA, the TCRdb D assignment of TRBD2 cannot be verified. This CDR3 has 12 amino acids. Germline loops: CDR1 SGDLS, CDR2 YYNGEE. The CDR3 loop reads CASSVAEAEQFF.

The CDR3 loop is CASSLNLAGASYEQYF. The chain uses TRBV5-1 and TRBJ2-7; TCRdb calls TRBD2, which cannot be checked without DNA. The CDR3 totals 16 residues. Germline V CDR1 and CDR2: SGHRS, YFSETQ.

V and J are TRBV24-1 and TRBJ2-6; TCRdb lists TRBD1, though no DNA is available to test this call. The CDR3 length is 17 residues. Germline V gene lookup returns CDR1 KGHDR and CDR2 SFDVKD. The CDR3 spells CATSDGQGGSGANVLTF.

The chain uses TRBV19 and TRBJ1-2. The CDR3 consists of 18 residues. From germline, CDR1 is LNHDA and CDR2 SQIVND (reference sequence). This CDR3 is CASSPSPGLTYSGYGYTF. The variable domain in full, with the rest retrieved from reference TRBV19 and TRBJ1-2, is DGGITQSPKYLFRKEGQNVTLSCEQNLNHDAMYWYRQDPGQGLRLIYYSQIVNDFQKGDIAEGYSVSREKKESFPLTVTSAQKNPTAFYLCASSPSPGLTYSGYGYTFGSGTRLTVV.

CDR3 loop: CASSLLAGSETQYF. V is TRBV6-5 and J is TRBJ2-5; TCRdb picks TRBD2, but there is no DNA to check that call. The CDR3 is 14 amino acids. Germline values: CDR1 MNHEY, CDR2 SVGAGI.

CDR3: CSAPVAGPYEQYF. This rearrangement joins TRBV20-1 to TRBJ2-7. In germline, CDR1 is DFQATT, CDR2 SNEGSKA (reference sequence). There are 13 residues in the CDR3.

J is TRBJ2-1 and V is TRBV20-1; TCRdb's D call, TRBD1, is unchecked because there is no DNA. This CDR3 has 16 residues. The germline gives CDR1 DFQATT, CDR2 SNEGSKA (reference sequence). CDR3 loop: CSASPPLRTADNEQFF.

The CDR3 loop reads CSALALRTYNEQFF. The V call is TRBV20-1, the J call TRBJ2-1. CDR3 length equals 14 residues. In germline, CDR1 is DFQATT, CDR2 SNEGSKA (reference sequence).

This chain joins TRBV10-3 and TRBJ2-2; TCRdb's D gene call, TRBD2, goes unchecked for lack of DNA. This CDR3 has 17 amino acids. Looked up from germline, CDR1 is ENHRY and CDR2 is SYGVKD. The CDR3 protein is CAIRTSGGVGFTGELFF.